Below are 14 T cell receptor beta chains sequenced from a single sample in a study of regulatory T cells in long-lasting Graves disease. TCR beta libraries were built with iRepertoire HTBI primers and Arm-PCR of CDR3 regions. Each CDR3 protein is one row after TCRdb ran MiXCR on the multiplex PCR reads. The data contain about 460,000 distinct CDR3 sequences, around 15% of them seen just once; the ten biggest clones take up around a sixth. Time point in this sample: newly diagnosed GD, antithyroid drugs for less than 3 months. After RNA was extracted from PBMCs, the TCR library was made from it. The sample was also linked to a second study, of T cells in Graves' hyperthyroidism and ophthalmopathy.

Sequences were derived from peripheral blood mononuclear cells (PBMCs), sampled at new diagnosis, from a patient treated with antithyroid drugs. The receptors were sampled from a woman in her forties or fifties with Graves disease.

This clonotype came up a few times. The chain employs TRBV18 and TRBJ2-2, with 7 bases identical to TRBD1. This CDR3 spans 14 amino acids. CDR1 is KGHSH, CDR2 LQKENI, per germline. The V gene end was trimmed by 4 bases and the J gene end by 3 bases; junction bases not matched to a gene: 2. The CDR3 loop is CASSQGADTGELFF. The CDR3 nucleotides are TGTGCCAGCTCACAGGGGGCGGACACCGGGGAGCTGTTTTTT.

V and J are TRBV7-9 and TRBJ1-1; TRBD1 might be the D (6 bases). V was shortened by 1 base and J by 1 base, with 13 bases between the two germline ends. The CDR3 totals 16 residues. CDR1 is SEHNR, CDR2 FQNEAQ, per germline (reference sequence). The CDR3 region has the DNA TGTGCCAGCAGCTTAGAGATCCGACAGGCGAACACTGAAGCTTTCTTT. This codes for CASSLEIRQANTEAFF.

The sample holds a few counts of this clonotype. The rearrangement joins TRBV6-2 or TRBV6-3 to TRBJ1-1; a weak D match, TRBD1 (5 bases). The germline V gene has CDR1 MNHEY and CDR2 SVGEGT. This CDR3 comprises 15 residues. V was pared by 6 bases and J by 6 bases, with 20 bases between. The CDR3 coding sequence is TGTGCCAGCAGAGTCACACGACGGGGGTGGGCTGAAGCTTTCTTT. This codes for CASRVTRRGWAEAFF.

This clonotype appeared many times. This chain uses TRBV7-3 with TRBJ2-7; TRBD2 might be the D (5 bases). CDR3 size: 13 residues. Trimming removed 1 base from V and 6 bases from J, with 10 bases in between. The germline gives CDR1 SGHTA, CDR2 FQGTGA. CDR3 bases: TGTGCCAGCAGCTTAAACGGTGGGAGCGAGCAGTACTTC. Its protein is CASSLNGGSEQYF.

This clonotype was found many times. The chain couples TRBV5-1 to TRBJ2-7; TRBD1 might be the D (5 bases). The CDR3 is made up of 13 amino acids. V shed 4 bases and J shed 4 bases, with 12 bases lying between them. Germline lookup yields CDR1 SGHRS and CDR2 YFSETQ. CDR3: CASSLQKGYEQYF. The CDR3 DNA reads TGCGCCAGCAGCCTGCAAAAGGGGTACGAGCAGTACTTC.

The chain couples TRBV12-3 or TRBV12-4 to TRBJ2-1, with 11 bases lining up with TRBD2. V gave up 7 bases and J gave up 6 bases; unmatched junction bases: 8. CDR3 length: 15 amino acids. CDR3 sequence: CASTDYSGRANEQFF. CDR3 coding DNA: TGTGCCAGCACCGACTATAGCGGGAGGGCCAATGAGCAGTTCTTC.

V usage is TRBV7-2 and J usage is TRBJ1-4, with TRBD1 as a possible D gene (6 bases). The CDR3 has 15 amino acids. The germline V gene has CDR1 SGHTA and CDR2 FQGNSA. Trimming shortened V by 2 bases and J by 5 bases, and 12 bases separated the two germline ends. CDR3: CASSLTGQRNEKLFF. The CDR3 DNA reads TGTGCCAGCAGCTTAACCGGACAGAGGAATGAAAAACTGTTTTTT.

This sequence joins TRBV5-6 and TRBJ2-2, with D perhaps given as TRBD1 or TRBD2 (5 bases each). Germline V lookup: CDR1 SGHDT, CDR2 YYEEEE. The V and J ends lost 1 base and 7 bases respectively, with 20 bases between them. The CDR3 consists of 17 residues. CDR3 coding DNA: TGTGCCAGCAGCTTGTGGGTACACTGGGGGTCTATCGGGGAGCTGTTTTTT. Translation: CASSLWVHWGSIGELFF. The entire variable domain, with the rest obtained from reference TRBV5-6 and TRBJ2-2, is as follows: DAGVTQSPTHLIKTRGQQVTLRCSPKSGHDTVSWYQQALGQGPQFIFQYYEEEERQRGNFPDRFSGHQFPNYSSELNVNALLLGDSALYLCASSLWVHWGSIGELFFGEGSRLTVL.

This clonotype was detected many times. The genes are TRBV30 and TRBJ2-3; D not certain. V was pared by 4 bases and J by 6 bases, with 17 bases between. Germline CDR1 and CDR2: GTSNPN and SVGIG (reference sequence). This CDR3 comprises 14 residues. The CDR3 spells CAWKGASKVDTQYF. CDR3 DNA sequence: TGTGCCTGGAAAGGAGCGTCCAAGGTGGATACGCAGTATTTT.

With respect to this clonotype: The junction shows a germline mismatch at one end, possibly a read error. Here the CDR3 DNA reads TGTGCCAACAGCTTACAAGAGACCCAGTACTTC. Residues: CANSLQETQYF. This rearrangement joins TRBV5-5 to TRBJ2-5; no firm D call. This CDR3 contains 11 residues. Germline V gene data show CDR1 as SGHKS and CDR2 as YYEKEE (reference sequence).

The gene calls are TRBV7-9 and TRBJ2-5; D uncertain. The V end lost 2 bases, the J end lost 2 bases, and 9 bases lay between the germline ends. The germline gives CDR1 SEHNR, CDR2 FQNEAQ (reference sequence). The CDR3 runs 14 residues. CDR3 region: CASSLTQGQETQYF. As DNA, the CDR3 is TGTGCCAGCAGCTTAACCCAAGGTCAAGAGACCCAGTACTTC.

As for this clonotype: As the CDR3 is not closed by the conserved phenylalanine or tryptophan, this likely results from a read error. The rearrangement links TRBV18 to TRBJ2-7; D might be TRBD1 or TRBD2, each matching 5 bases. Per germline, CDR1 KGHSH and CDR2 LQKENI. The CDR3 spans 14 residues. V lost 7 bases, J lost 0 bases, and 13 bases lay in between. CDR3 loop: CASFPGTDSYEQYC. The DNA of the CDR3 is TGTGCCAGCTTCCCCGGGACGGACTCCTACGAGCAGTACTGC.

This clonotype was seen many times. The V and J genes are TRBV2 and TRBJ1-4; D might be TRBD1 (6 bases). V was clipped by 2 bases and J by 2 bases, with 9 bases between them. Germline CDR1 SNHLY, CDR2 FYNNEI. CDR3 size: 15 residues. The CDR3 coding sequence is TGTGCCAGCAGTGAACAGGGGATGACTAATGAAAAACTGTTTTTT. It encodes CASSEQGMTNEKLFF.

This clonotype was seen ten or more times. J is TRBJ1-1 and V is TRBV2; D ambiguous. The CDR3 consists of 15 residues. Trimming removed 0 bases from V and 1 base from J, with 9 bases in between. Looked up from germline, CDR1 is SNHLY and CDR2 is FYNNEI. The CDR3 region is CASSEARFANTEAFF. CDR3 coding DNA: TGTGCCAGCAGTGAAGCGCGTTTTGCGAACACTGAAGCTTTCTTT.